One sample yielded the 9 T cell receptor beta chains listed below, sequenced in a study of tumor-infiltrating lymphocytes in primary liver carcinoma. The input was approximately 500 ng total RNA; TCR beta cDNA was made from it with a constant-region primer. Modified slightly, ARM-PCR produced TCR beta libraries over three nested multiplex PCR rounds. The first two PCR rounds used TRBV1-TRBV30 primers with a Cbeta primer, nine to ten cycles each. TCRdb re-called the multiplex PCR reads with MiXCR, one entry per CDR3 protein. The repertoire holds approximately 340,000 distinct CDR3 sequences, almost 65% seen once, with about 6% in the top ten. Germline DNA was also extracted, with blood RNA taken from unsorted whole blood. Sequencing input: peripheral blood. These receptors were taken from a man aged 40-49 years with primary liver carcinoma and hepatitis B virus infection.

As regards this clonotype: A much larger clone lies one base from this, so it may be a read error. The V gene is TRBV6-2 or TRBV6-3, the J gene TRBJ1-2; 8 positions match TRBD1. This CDR3 is 14 amino acids long. The germline V gene encodes CDR1 MNHEY and CDR2 SVGEGT. With 2 bases clipped from V and 2 bases from J, the junction kept 1 base outside the gene matches. CDR3 nucleotides: TGTGCCAGCAGTTACGACAGGGGCAACTATGGCTACACCTTC. Translating it yields CASSYDRGNYGYTF.

This clonotype was seen just once. At one end the junction does not follow the germline gene, possibly because of a read error. This chain links TRBV11-2 with TRBJ2-7; a possible D gene is TRBD2 (5 bases). This CDR3 region has 13 residues. Germline V gives CDR1 SGHAT, CDR2 FQNNGV. CDR3 residues: CASSLAGVHEQYF. As DNA, the CDR3 is TGTGCCAGCAGCTTAGCCGGGGTCCACGAACAGTACTTC.

In the case of this clonotype: This sequence may be a read error, since a much larger clone differs from it by one base. The chain links TRBV10-3 to TRBJ2-7; D might be TRBD2 (6 bases). The CDR3 sequence is 14 residues long. Germline-derived CDR1 and CDR2 are ENHRY and SYGVKD. V gave up 10 bases and J gave up 6 bases, with 22 bases separating them. CDR3 DNA: TGTGCCACCCATGCCGGACTACCTTCGGGCGAGCAGTACTTC. Residues: CATHAGLPSGEQYF.

As regards this clonotype: A much larger clonotype is one base distant, so this may be a read error. The chain joins TRBV14 to TRBJ2-1; 8 bases are shared with TRBD2. The CDR3 is made up of 13 amino acids. In germline, CDR1 is SGHDN, CDR2 FVKESK. The CDR3 is CARTSELYNEQLF. The CDR3, as DNA: TGTGCCAGGACTAGCGAACTCTACAATGAGCAGTTATTC.

About this clonotype: At one end the junction does not follow the germline gene, possibly because of a read error. V is TRBV12-3 or TRBV12-4 and J is TRBJ2-5, with 9 bases that match TRBD1. The CDR3 consists of 15 residues. The CDR3 DNA reads TGTGCCGGCAGAGAAACGGGACAGGGTTGGGAGGCCCAGTACTTC. Protein sequence: CAGRETGQGWEAQYF.

In this sample, this clonotype turned up a few times. The gene calls are TRBV6-5 and TRBJ2-7; D remains ambiguous. This CDR3 is built from 14 residues. The germline V gene encodes CDR1 MNHEY and CDR2 SVGAGI. Trimming removed 6 bases at V and 0 bases at J, with 12 bases between. For the CDR3, the DNA is TGTGCCAGCAGCCGAAATGACTTCTCCTACGAGCAGTACTTC. Protein sequence: CASSRNDFSYEQYF.

Concerning this clonotype: Likely a read error: the CDR3 ends without its conserved phenylalanine or tryptophan. The chain is built from TRBV11-2 and TRBJ2-7; TRBD2 matches 15 bases. Per germline, CDR1 SGHAT and CDR2 FQNNGV. The V and J ends lost 5 bases and 3 bases, in that order; junction bases with no gene match: 8. The CDR3 totals 17 residues. The CDR3 DNA reads TGTGCCAGCAGCCACCTGGGACTAGCGGGAGGAGGCTACGAGCAGTACTTA. It codes for CASSHLGLAGGGYEQYL.

V is TRBV19 and J is TRBJ1-1; no reliable D call. The CDR3 consists of 11 residues. Trimming shortened V by 1 base and J by 12 bases, and 9 bases separated the two germline ends. The germline gives CDR1 LNHDA, CDR2 SQIVND (reference sequence). Here the CDR3 reads CASSIGEVTFF. As DNA, the CDR3 is TGTGCCAGTAGTATAGGAGAGGTAACTTTCTTT.

The rearrangement uses TRBV9 and TRBJ2-5; D call uncertain. The CDR3 loop spans 14 amino acids. The V gene lost 0 bases and the J gene lost 6 bases, with 12 bases spanning the gap. Germline V CDR1 and CDR2: SGDLS, YYNGEE. CDR3 residues: CASSVVRVIKTQYF. The DNA of the CDR3 is TGTGCCAGCAGCGTAGTTAGGGTCATAAAGACCCAGTACTTC.